The 28 T cell receptor beta chains below all came from one sample that was sequenced in a study of shared clonotypes between healthy human individuals. The assay was immunoSEQ multiplex PCR, and TCRdb's table has in-frame clones only and misses some. This repertoire shows more than 2 million clones, 90% to 95% found once; its top ten account for under 0.15%. Sequenced sample: naive CD4+ T cells sorted from blood. Described subset: CD45RA+ positively selected. The receptor source for this set is a man aged 18-30 years in good health.

In its sample, this clone was seen many times. The sample contains more than one DNA sequence encoding this CDR3. The chain couples TRBV5-4 to TRBJ1-5; D is ambiguous. Trimming removed 0 bases at V and 0 bases at J, with 4 bases between. There are 14 residues in the CDR3. The germline V gene has CDR1 SGHNT and CDR2 YYREEE (reference sequence). The DNA of the CDR3 is TGTGCCAGCAGCTTGGGGGGTAGCAATCAGCCCCAGCATTTT. This codes for CASSLGGSNQPQHF.

The CDR3 DNA reads TGTGCCAGCAGCCCCAAGACAGGGGTTGGCTACACCTTC. Amino acid sequence: CASSPKTGVGYTF. The rearrangement joins TRBV11-2 to TRBJ1-2; 8 nucleotides agree with TRBD1. The CDR3 contains 13 residues. In germline, CDR1 is SGHAT, CDR2 FQNNGV. V shed 5 bases, J shed 7 bases, and the junction held 6 bases outside the gene matches.

The chain joins TRBV6-5 to TRBJ2-7, with D perhaps matching TRBD1 (6 bases). There are 13 residues in the CDR3. The germline gives CDR1 MNHEY, CDR2 SVGAGI. Trimming pared 5 bases from V and 2 bases from J, leaving 10 bases between. CDR3 amino acids: CASSRTETYEQYF. The CDR3 nucleotides are TGTGCCAGCAGTCGGACAGAGACCTACGAGCAGTACTTC.

This chain connects TRBV5-1 to TRBJ1-3; 9 bases align to TRBD1. The J segment lost 6 bases and the V segment lost 7 bases, leaving 8 bases of the junction unmatched. This CDR3 region has 14 residues. CDR1 is SGHRS and CDR2 is YFSETQ in the germline V gene. The CDR3 nucleotides are TGCGCCAGCCGGATACAGGGGGCCGAAAACACCATATATTTT. Residues: CASRIQGAENTIYF. The full variable domain, in which reference TRBV5-1 and TRBJ1-3 provide the parts outside the CDR3, is KAGVTQTPRYLIKTRGQQVTLSCSPISGHRSVSWYQQTPGQGLQFLFEYFSETQRNKGNFPGRFSGRQFSNSRSEMNVSTLELGDSALYLCASRIQGAENTIYFGEGSWLTVV.

In the case of this clone: The identical CDR3 is also encoded by other nucleotide sequences in the sample. The chain couples TRBV5-1 to TRBJ2-1; 11 positions match TRBD2. This CDR3 is built from 19 residues. Germline trimming cut 0 bases from V and 0 bases from J; bases unmatched to any gene: 8. Germline loops: CDR1 SGHRS, CDR2 YFSETQ. The CDR3 here is CASSLATSGGLSSYNEQFF. The CDR3 DNA sequence: TGCGCCAGCAGCTTGGCCACTAGCGGGGGTCTTAGCTCCTACAATGAGCAGTTCTTC.

The rearrangement uses TRBV27 and TRBJ1-5; no clear D. The V and J ends lost 7 bases and 0 bases respectively, with 13 bases between them. The CDR3 sequence is 15 residues long. The germline CDR1 and CDR2 sequences are MNHEY and SMNVEV (reference sequence). CDR3 sequence: CASKDWEDSNQPQHF. The CDR3, as DNA: TGTGCCAGCAAAGACTGGGAGGATAGCAATCAGCCCCAGCATTTT.

This sequence joins TRBV18 and TRBJ1-1; 7 positions agree with TRBD1. The CDR3 runs 15 residues. Germline-derived CDR1 and CDR2 are KGHSH and LQKENI. V was pared by 1 base and J by 11 bases, with 13 bases of the junction left unmatched. The DNA of the CDR3 is TGTGCCAGCTCACCACTGGCGACAGGGAGCAGTGACGCTTTCTTT. It is translated as CASSPLATGSSDAFF.

This chain connects TRBV30 to TRBJ1-3, with TRBD1 identical over 7 bases. This CDR3 spans 14 amino acids. Germline CDR1 and CDR2: GTSNPN and SVGIG (reference sequence). V trimming: 8 bases; J trimming: 4 bases; junction bases outside the gene matches: 11. The DNA for the CDR3 is TGTGCCGCAACCGAGGGGGCATCGGGAAACACCATATATTTT. As protein: CAATEGASGNTIYF.

This chain connects TRBV7-8 to TRBJ2-5, with 8 bases identical to TRBD2. The trim removed 1 base at V and 2 bases at J, leaving 18 bases unmatched. Germline lookup yields CDR1 SGHVS and CDR2 FQNEAQ. This CDR3 has 20 residues. CDR3 coding DNA: TGTGCCAGCAGCTTAGAGGAGGCGGGGGGATGGCCTGCCTCTCAAGAGACCCAGTACTTC. Its translation: CASSLEEAGGWPASQETQYF. Full variable domain (missing parts from reference TRBV7-8 and TRBJ2-5): GAGVSQSPRYKVAKRGQDVALRCDPISGHVSLFWYQQALGQGPEFLTYFQNEAQLDKSGLPSDRFFAERPEGSVSTLKIQRTQQEDSAVYLCASSLEEAGGWPASQETQYFGPGTRLLVL.

This clone is a singleton in its sample. J is TRBJ1-4 and V is TRBV5-1, with a possible D match to TRBD1 (6 bases). Germline assignment: CDR1 SGHRS and CDR2 YFSETQ. The CDR3 loop spans 16 amino acids. Trimming stripped 0 bases from V and 0 bases from J, with 9 bases between. CDR3 region: CASSLEGGTTNEKLFF. CDR3 nucleotide sequence: TGCGCCAGCAGCTTGGAGGGGGGCACAACTAATGAAAAACTGTTTTTT. Full variable domain (remainder filled in from reference TRBV5-1 and TRBJ1-4): KAGVTQTPRYLIKTRGQQVTLSCSPISGHRSVSWYQQTPGQGLQFLFEYFSETQRNKGNFPGRFSGRQFSNSRSEMNVSTLELGDSALYLCASSLEGGTTNEKLFFGSGTQLSVL.

DNA for the CDR3: TGTGCCAGCTCAGGGATGCGGGATCAGCCCCAGCATTTT. Translation: CASSGMRDQPQHF. J is TRBJ1-5 and V is TRBV18; D not resolved. Germline lookup yields CDR1 KGHSH and CDR2 LQKENI. This CDR3 comprises 13 residues. Trimming left V 5 bases short and J 5 bases short, with 10 bases between.

In DNA form, the CDR3 reads TGCGCCAGCAGTCCCGATAATAAGGGGGTGATAGATACGCAGTATTTT. This translates into CASSPDNKGVIDTQYF. V is TRBV10-1 and J is TRBJ2-3; maybe TRBD1 (6 bases). Germline V CDR1 and CDR2: WNHNN, SYGVQD (reference sequence). CDR3 length equals 16 residues. V was pared by 5 bases and J by 5 bases, with 20 bases between.

This clone has only a few counts. The V call is TRBV14, the J call TRBJ2-7; no clear D. The CDR3 runs 13 residues. Trimming removed 4 bases at V and 0 bases at J, with 7 bases between. Germline CDR1 SGHDN, CDR2 FVKESK. The CDR3 DNA follows: TGTGCCAGCAGCCGCCCGAGCTCCTACGAGCAGTACTTC. It encodes CASSRPSSYEQYF.

The chain employs TRBV7-2 and TRBJ2-5, with 7 bases matching TRBD2. The V gene's germline CDR1 is SGHTA and CDR2 FQGNSA. With 0 bases clipped from V and 2 bases from J, the junction kept 3 bases outside the gene matches. CDR3 length equals 15 residues. Here the CDR3 reads CASSLALAVQETQYF. CDR3 coding DNA: TGTGCCAGCAGCTTAGCGCTAGCGGTACAAGAGACCCAGTACTTC.

Turning to this clone: Relative to the germline gene, one junction end is altered; a read error may explain this. CDR3 residues: CARNNRPQHF. CDR3 in DNA: TGTGCCAGAAACAATCGGCCCCAGCATTTT. The V and J genes are TRBV7-9 and TRBJ1-5; D is unresolved. Germline loops: CDR1 SEHNR, CDR2 FQNEAQ (reference sequence). The CDR3 is 10 residues long.

This sequence joins TRBV5-1 and TRBJ2-3; D is perhaps TRBD2 (6 bases). CDR1 is SGHRS and CDR2 is YFSETQ in the germline V gene. The ends were cut back, 8 bases at V and 0 bases at J, with 16 bases in the middle. The CDR3 spans 15 residues. The CDR3 sequence is CASGTLGGSTDTQYF. Here the CDR3 DNA reads TGCGCCAGTGGAACTTTGGGGGGAAGCACAGATACGCAGTATTTT.

This clone was detected only once. V and J are TRBV30 and TRBJ2-3; D remains unclear. CDR1 and CDR2 from the germline V gene are GTSNPN and SVGIG (reference sequence). With 0 bases removed from V and 6 bases from J, the gap between germline ends came to 13 bases. This CDR3 is 14 amino acids long. In nucleotides, the CDR3 is TGTGCCTGGAGTGTATTATCCATTGATGATACGCAGTATTTT. Protein: CAWSVLSIDDTQYF.

The chain recombines TRBV6-1 with TRBJ1-2; D possibly corresponds to TRBD1 (5 bases). CDR1 and CDR2 (germline): MNHNS, SASEGT. The CDR3 is 15 residues long. Between the trimmed V and J ends, which lost 2 bases and 8 bases, there was a span of 18 bases. The CDR3 sequence: CASSERGTSLVGYTF. The CDR3 DNA reads as TGTGCCAGCAGTGAAAGAGGGACCAGTCTGGTGGGCTACACCTTC.

V and J are TRBV18 and TRBJ2-1, with TRBD1 identical over 7 bases. Germline V CDR1 and CDR2: KGHSH, LQKENI. After removal of 5 bases from V and 5 bases from J, the junction contained 9 bases not matched to a gene. This CDR3 spans 15 amino acids. CDR3 in amino acids: CASSGPGQQNNEQFF. The CDR3 region has the DNA TGTGCCAGCTCAGGGCCGGGACAGCAAAACAATGAGCAGTTCTTC.

This chain uses TRBV10-3 with TRBJ1-4; tentatively, D is TRBD1 (5 bases). The CDR3 extends over 16 amino acids. Per the germline V gene, CDR1 is ENHRY and CDR2 is SYGVKD. The ends were cut back, 0 bases at V and 3 bases at J, with 11 bases in the middle. The CDR3 coding sequence is TGTGCCATCAGTGAGTCTTCGGGACGATCTAATGAAAAACTGTTTTTT. Its translation is CAISESSGRSNEKLFF.

Note on this clone: Other DNA sequences in the sample encode the same CDR3. V and J are TRBV30 and TRBJ1-1; D remains unclear. Germline CDR1 is GTSNPN and CDR2 is SVGIG (reference sequence). This CDR3 is built from 11 residues. V lost 0 bases and J lost 5, with 4 bases in between. The CDR3 DNA sequence: TGTGCCTGGAGTGTAATGACTGAAGCTTTCTTT. This encodes CAWSVMTEAFF.

V gene TRBV6-6 combines with J gene TRBJ1-4, with D perhaps TRBD1 (5 bases). Germline V gene data show CDR1 as MNHNY and CDR2 as SVGAGI (reference sequence). This CDR3 is 15 amino acids long. Trimming pared 2 bases from V and 7 bases from J, leaving 14 bases between. The CDR3 bases are TGTGCCAGCAGTTACGACGGCAGGGTCTCTGAAAAACTGTTTTTT. The encoded protein is CASSYDGRVSEKLFF.

V and J are TRBV19 and TRBJ2-2; possibly TRBD1 for D (5 bases). The V gene's germline CDR1 is LNHDA and CDR2 SQIVND (reference sequence). V was trimmed by 7 bases and J by 1 base, leaving 10 bases between them. This CDR3 has 14 residues. The CDR3 loop is CASKAQGNTGELFF. For the CDR3, the DNA is TGTGCCAGTAAGGCCCAGGGGAACACCGGGGAGCTGTTTTTT.

V and J are TRBV25-1 and TRBJ2-5; D gene ambiguous. From germline, CDR1 is MGHDK and CDR2 SYGVNS. CDR3 length: 11 amino acids. Trimming pared 8 bases from V and 5 bases from J, leaving 9 bases between. The DNA of the CDR3 is TGTGCCAGCCAAGGCTGGGAGACCCAGTACTTC. Translated: CASQGWETQYF.

This chain links TRBV2 with TRBJ2-7; 7 bases fit TRBD2. CDR1 and CDR2 from the germline V gene are SNHLY and FYNNEI. J lost 3 bases, V lost 5 bases, and 13 bases had no gene match. This CDR3 is 16 amino acids long. The CDR3 DNA sequence: TGTGCCAGCAGTCCCTACCTGACTAGCTGGGGCTACGAGCAGTACTTC. Translated: CASSPYLTSWGYEQYF.

This chain links TRBV25-1 with TRBJ1-4; the match to TRBD1 covers 7 bases. The CDR3 covers 17 residues. V gave up 2 bases and J gave up 7 bases; unmatched junction bases: 13. In germline, CDR1 is MGHDK, CDR2 SYGVNS. Here the CDR3 DNA reads TGTGCCAGCAGTGAAGCTGGACAGGAGGTGTTTGGTGAAAAACTGTTTTTT. Amino acid sequence: CASSEAGQEVFGEKLFF.

In DNA form, the CDR3 reads TGTGCCAGCAGCCCTACAGGGGAAAACATTCAGTACTTC. As protein: CASSPTGENIQYF. The chain couples TRBV11-3 to TRBJ2-4; 7 positions agree with TRBD1. The CDR3 totals 13 residues. Germline trimming cut 5 bases from V and 5 bases from J; bases unmatched to any gene: 3. The germline V gene encodes CDR1 SGHNT and CDR2 YENEEA.

This sequence joins TRBV19 and TRBJ1-2; D remains ambiguous. CDR3 size: 13 residues. V lost 7 bases and J 3 bases, leaving 12 bases between the germline ends. From germline, CDR1 is LNHDA and CDR2 SQIVND (reference sequence). The CDR3 loop is CASKERSYYGYTF. The CDR3, as DNA: TGTGCCAGTAAGGAACGGAGCTACTATGGCTACACCTTC. Variable domain in full (rest from reference TRBV19 and TRBJ1-2): DGGITQSPKYLFRKEGQNVTLSCEQNLNHDAMYWYRQDPGQGLRLIYYSQIVNDFQKGDIAEGYSVSREKKESFPLTVTSAQKNPTAFYLCASKERSYYGYTFGSGTRLTVV.